This entry is about one T cell receptor beta chain. V lost 5 bases, J lost 4 bases, and 8 bases lay in between. The germline gives CDR1 MDHEN, CDR2 SYDVKM. The CDR3 has 12 amino acids. Authors' methods: Nucleated cell number was recorded as an estimate derived from reference gene primer amplification. TCRdb's table, derived via immunoSEQ multiplex PCR, lists solely in-frame clones and lacks some. Clone size and V and J calls were adopted from that table, with D and trimming inferred from the DNA. The data show about 250,000 clones, with around 87% seen just once and around 2% held by the top ten. Assignments of participants to cohorts depended upon their own reported clinical history. Either two negative PCRs, clearance, or symptom resolution qualified Cohort 3 donors as recovered. The data originate from a study of blood T cell repertoires in COVID-19. Study at large: From the United States, Italy and Spain came samples of acute and convalescent COVID-19.

The rearrangement links TRBV28 to TRBJ1-2; no reliable D call. This receptor was obtained from a woman under 30 who had recovered from COVID-19. Sequencing was carried out using PBMCs or T cells enriched from blood (not recorded which). Here the CDR3 reads CASSDGLYGYTF. The CDR3 nucleotides read TGTGCCAGCAGTGATGGACTCTATGGCTACACCTTC.